The source of this TCR beta chain is a study of Ad26.COV2.S vaccination and SARS-CoV-2 variants. Treatment defined: roughly 20 received Ad26.COV2.S at low or high dose, single or two shots; about 5 received placebo; per-sample allocation not given. Day 63 following the first vaccine or placebo injection was when the samples were taken. V gave up 0 bases and J gave up 0 bases, with 6 bases separating them. The CDR3 totals 14 residues. CDR1 is MNHNS, CDR2 SASEGT, per germline. TCRdb keeps only in-frame clones here, not all; method: immunoSEQ multiplex PCR. The sample includes about 480,000 clones, around 90% of them seen just once.

This clonotype was obtained from a person aged 18-60 years who received the Ad26.COV2.S COVID-19 vaccine or a placebo. This rearrangement joins TRBV6-1 to TRBJ2-7; no clear D gene. Sequencing was performed on peripheral blood, taken in a trial of Ad26.COV2.S vaccine versus placebo. The DNA of the CDR3 is TGTGCCAGCAGTGAAGCAGTGATCTCCTACGAGCAGTACTTC. Translated: CASSEAVISYEQYF.